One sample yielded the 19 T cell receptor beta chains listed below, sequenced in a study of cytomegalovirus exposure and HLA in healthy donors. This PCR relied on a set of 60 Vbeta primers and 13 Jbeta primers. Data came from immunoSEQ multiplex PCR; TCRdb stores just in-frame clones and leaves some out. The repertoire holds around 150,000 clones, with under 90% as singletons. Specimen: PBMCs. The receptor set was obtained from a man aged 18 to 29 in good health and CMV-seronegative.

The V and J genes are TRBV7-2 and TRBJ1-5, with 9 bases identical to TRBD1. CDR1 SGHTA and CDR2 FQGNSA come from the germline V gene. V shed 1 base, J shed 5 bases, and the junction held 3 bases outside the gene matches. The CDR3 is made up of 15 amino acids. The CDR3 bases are TGTGCCAGCAGCTTAGACAGGGGGCACTATCAGCCCCAGCATTTT. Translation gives CASSLDRGHYQPQHF.

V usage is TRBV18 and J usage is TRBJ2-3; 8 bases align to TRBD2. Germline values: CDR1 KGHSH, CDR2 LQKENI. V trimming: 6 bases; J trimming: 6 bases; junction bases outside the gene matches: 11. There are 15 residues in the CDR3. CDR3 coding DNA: TGTGCCAGCTCCCTCAGACTAGCGAGCGCGGATACGCAGTATTTT. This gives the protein CASSLRLASADTQYF.

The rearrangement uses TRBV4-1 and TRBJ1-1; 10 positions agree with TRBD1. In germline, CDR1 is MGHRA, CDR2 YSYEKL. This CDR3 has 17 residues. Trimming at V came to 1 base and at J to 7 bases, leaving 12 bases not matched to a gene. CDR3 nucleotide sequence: TGCGCCAGCAGCCAAGGATTCGGGGCCAGGACAGGGGGTGAAGCTTTCTTT. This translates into CASSQGFGARTGGEAFF.

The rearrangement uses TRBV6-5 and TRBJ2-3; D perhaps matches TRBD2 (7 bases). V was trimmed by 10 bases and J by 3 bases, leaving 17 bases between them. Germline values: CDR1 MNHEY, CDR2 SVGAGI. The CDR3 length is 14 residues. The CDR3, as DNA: TGTGCCATCAGCAGACGGGGGGCGACAGATACGCAGTATTTT. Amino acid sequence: CAISRRGATDTQYF.

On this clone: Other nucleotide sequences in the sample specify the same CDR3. CDR3: CASSFRSGANVLTF. CDR3 bases: TGTGCCAGCAGTTTTAGATCTGGGGCCAACGTCCTGACTTTC. This chain links TRBV28 with TRBJ2-6, with D hard to call. CDR3 length: 14 residues. CDR1 is MDHEN and CDR2 is SYDVKM in the germline V gene. Trimming cost V 3 bases and J 1 base, with 4 bases left between them.

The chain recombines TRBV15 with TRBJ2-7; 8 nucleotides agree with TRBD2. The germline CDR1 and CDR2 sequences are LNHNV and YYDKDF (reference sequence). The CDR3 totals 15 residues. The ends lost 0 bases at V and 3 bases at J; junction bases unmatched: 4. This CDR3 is CATSRDPGGGYEQYF. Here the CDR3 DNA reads TGTGCCACCAGCAGAGATCCCGGGGGGGGCTACGAGCAGTACTTC.

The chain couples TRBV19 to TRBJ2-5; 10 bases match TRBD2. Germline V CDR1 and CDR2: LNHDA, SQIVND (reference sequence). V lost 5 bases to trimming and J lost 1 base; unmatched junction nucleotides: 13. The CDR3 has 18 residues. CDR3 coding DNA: TGTGCCAGTAGTTTCGGGTTAGCGGGGGGATCTATCCAAGAGACCCAGTACTTC. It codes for CASSFGLAGGSIQETQYF.

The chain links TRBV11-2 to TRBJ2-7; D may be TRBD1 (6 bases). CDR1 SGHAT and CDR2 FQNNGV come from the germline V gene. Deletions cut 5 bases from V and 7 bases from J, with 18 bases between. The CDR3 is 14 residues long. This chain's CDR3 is CASSPSHNTGEQYF. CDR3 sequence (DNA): TGTGCCAGCAGCCCCTCCCATAATACAGGGGAGCAGTACTTC.

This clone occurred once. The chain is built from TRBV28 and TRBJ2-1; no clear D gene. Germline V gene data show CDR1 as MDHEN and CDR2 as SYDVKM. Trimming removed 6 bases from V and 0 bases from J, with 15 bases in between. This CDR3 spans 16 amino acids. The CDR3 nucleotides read TGTGCCAGCAGCTATTTCTTACCGAGCTCCTACAATGAGCAGTTCTTC. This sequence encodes CASSYFLPSSYNEQFF.

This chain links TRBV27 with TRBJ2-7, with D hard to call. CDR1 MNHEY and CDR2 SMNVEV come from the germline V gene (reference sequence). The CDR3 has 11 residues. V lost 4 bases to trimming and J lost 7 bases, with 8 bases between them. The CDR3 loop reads CASSYFGEQYF. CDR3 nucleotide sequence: TGTGCCAGCAGTTATTTCGGGGAGCAGTACTTC.

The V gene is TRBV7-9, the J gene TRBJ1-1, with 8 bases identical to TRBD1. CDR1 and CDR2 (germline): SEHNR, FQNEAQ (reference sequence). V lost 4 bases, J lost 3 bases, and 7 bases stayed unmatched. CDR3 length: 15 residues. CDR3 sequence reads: CASSSRHRGDTEAFF. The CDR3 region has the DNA TGTGCCAGCAGCTCCCGTCACAGGGGGGACACTGAAGCTTTCTTT.

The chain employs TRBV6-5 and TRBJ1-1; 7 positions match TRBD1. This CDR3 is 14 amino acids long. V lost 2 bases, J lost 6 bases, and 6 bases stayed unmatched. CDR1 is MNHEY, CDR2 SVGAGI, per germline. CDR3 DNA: TGTGCCAGCAGTTACAGAGGGGGCTACGCTGAAGCTTTCTTT. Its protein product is CASSYRGGYAEAFF.

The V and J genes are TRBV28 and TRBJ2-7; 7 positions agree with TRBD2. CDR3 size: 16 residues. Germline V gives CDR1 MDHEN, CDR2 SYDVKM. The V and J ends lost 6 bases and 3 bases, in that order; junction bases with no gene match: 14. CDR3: CASSHGRGKLNYEQYF. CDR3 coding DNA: TGTGCCAGCAGCCACGGGCGGGGGAAGTTAAACTACGAGCAGTACTTC.

CDR3 region: CASSDRGPYEQYF. CDR3 nucleotides: TGTGCCAGCAGTGACAGGGGGCCCTACGAGCAGTACTTC. V usage is TRBV27 and J usage is TRBJ2-7; 10 positions agree with TRBD1. Germline V gene sequence: CDR1 MNHEY, CDR2 SMNVEV (reference sequence). The CDR3 runs to 13 residues. Trimming removed 5 bases from V and 2 bases from J; junction bases left unmatched: 0.

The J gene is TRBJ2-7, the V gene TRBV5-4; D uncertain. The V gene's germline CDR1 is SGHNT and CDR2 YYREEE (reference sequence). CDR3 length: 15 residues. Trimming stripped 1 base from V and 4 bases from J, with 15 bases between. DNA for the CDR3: TGTGCCAGCAGCTTGTGGTCAGAAGTTTCATACGAGCAGTACTTC. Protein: CASSLWSEVSYEQYF.

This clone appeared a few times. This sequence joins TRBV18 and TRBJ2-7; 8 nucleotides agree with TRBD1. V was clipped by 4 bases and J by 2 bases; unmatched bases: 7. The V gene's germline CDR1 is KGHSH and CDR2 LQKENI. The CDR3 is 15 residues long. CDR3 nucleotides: TGTGCCAGCTCACACCGGGACAGGTCTCCCTACGAGCAGTACTTC. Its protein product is CASSHRDRSPYEQYF.

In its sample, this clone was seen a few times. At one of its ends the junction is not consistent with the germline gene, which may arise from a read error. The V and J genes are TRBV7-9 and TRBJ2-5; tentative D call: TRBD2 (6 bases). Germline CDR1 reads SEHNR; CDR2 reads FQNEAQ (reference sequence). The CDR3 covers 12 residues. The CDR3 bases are TGTTCCAGCAGCTTAGCAGGAGGCGGGGAGTACTTC. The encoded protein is CSSSLAGGGEYF.

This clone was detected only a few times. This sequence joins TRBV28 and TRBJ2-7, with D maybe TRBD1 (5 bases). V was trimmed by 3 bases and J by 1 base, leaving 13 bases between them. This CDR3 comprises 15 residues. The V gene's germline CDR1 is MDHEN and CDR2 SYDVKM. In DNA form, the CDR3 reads TGTGCCAGCAGTTTCCAGGGTAGAGGATCCTACGAGCAGTACTTC. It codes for CASSFQGRGSYEQYF.

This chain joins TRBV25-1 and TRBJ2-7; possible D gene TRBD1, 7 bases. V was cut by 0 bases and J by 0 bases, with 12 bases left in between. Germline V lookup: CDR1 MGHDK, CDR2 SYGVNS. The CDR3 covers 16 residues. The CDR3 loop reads CASSEYGRGVSYEQYF. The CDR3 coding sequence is TGTGCCAGCAGTGAATACGGCAGGGGGGTCTCCTACGAGCAGTACTTC.